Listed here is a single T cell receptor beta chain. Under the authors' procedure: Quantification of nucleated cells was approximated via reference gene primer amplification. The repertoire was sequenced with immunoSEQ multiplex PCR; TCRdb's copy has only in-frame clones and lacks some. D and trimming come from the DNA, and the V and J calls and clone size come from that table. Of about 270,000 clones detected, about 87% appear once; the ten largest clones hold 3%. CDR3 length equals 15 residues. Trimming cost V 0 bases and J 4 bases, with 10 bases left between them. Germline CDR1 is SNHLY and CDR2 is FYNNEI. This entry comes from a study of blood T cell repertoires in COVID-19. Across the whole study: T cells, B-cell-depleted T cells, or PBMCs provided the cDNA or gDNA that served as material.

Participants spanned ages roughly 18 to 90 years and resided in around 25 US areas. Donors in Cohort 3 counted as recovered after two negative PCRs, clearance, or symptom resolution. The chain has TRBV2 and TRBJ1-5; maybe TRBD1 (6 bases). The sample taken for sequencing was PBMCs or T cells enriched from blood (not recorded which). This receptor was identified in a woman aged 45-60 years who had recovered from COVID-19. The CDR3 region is CASSEAGTPNQPQHF. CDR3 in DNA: TGTGCCAGCAGTGAAGCGGGGACACCAAATCAGCCCCAGCATTTT.